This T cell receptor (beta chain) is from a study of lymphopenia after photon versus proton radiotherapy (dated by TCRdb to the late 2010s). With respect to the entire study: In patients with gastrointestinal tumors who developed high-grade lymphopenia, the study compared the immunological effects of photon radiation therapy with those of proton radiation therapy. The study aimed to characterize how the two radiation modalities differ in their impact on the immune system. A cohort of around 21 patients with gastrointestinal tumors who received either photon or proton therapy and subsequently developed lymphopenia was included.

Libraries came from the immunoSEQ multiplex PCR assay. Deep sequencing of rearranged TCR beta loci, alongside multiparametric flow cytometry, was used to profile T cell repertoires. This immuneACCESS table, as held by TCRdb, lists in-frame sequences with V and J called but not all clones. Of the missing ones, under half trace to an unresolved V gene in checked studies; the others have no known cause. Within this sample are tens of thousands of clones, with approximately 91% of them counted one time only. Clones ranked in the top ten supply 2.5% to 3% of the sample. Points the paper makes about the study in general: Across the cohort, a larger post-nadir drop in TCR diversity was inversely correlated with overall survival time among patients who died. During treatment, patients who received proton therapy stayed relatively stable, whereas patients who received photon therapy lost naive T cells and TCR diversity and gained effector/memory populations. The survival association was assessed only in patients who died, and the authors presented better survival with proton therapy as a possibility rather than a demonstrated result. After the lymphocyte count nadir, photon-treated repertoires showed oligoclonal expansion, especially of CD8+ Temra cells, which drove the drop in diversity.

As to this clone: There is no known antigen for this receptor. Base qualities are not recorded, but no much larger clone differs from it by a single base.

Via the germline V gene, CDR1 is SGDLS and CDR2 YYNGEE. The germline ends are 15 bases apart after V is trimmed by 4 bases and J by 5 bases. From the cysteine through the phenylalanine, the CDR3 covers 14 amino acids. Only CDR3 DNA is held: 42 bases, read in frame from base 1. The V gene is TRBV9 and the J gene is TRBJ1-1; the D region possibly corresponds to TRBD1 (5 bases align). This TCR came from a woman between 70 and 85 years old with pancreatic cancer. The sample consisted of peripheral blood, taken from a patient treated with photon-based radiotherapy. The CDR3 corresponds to CASSRLGGMTEAFF. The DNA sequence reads TGTGCCAGCAGCCGATTGGGGGGGATGACTGAAGCTTTCTTT.